One sample yielded the 5 T cell receptor beta chains listed below, sequenced in a study of CD8+CD57+ T cells in acquired aplastic anemia. According to the study, genomic DNA was the template for TCR beta VDJ and CDR3 profiling. TCRdb re-called the reads through MiXCR, storing one row per CDR3 protein. The sample includes 150,000 to 200,000 distinct CDR3 sequences, under 70% seen only once; the top ten take roughly 46%. The specimen was sorted CD4+, CD8+, or CD8+CD57+ T cells (not recorded which) from PBMCs. These receptors originate from a human donor with severe aplastic anemia or a healthy control (not recorded which).

The count of this clonotype is one. J is TRBJ2-1 and V is TRBV24-1; TRBD1 matches at 8 bases. The CDR3 runs to 15 residues. The germline CDR1 and CDR2 sequences are KGHDR and SFDVKD. Trimming at V came to 5 bases and at J to 2 bases, leaving 4 bases not matched to a gene. The CDR3 reads CATSVRDRPYNEQFF. CDR3 sequence (DNA): TGTGCCACCAGTGTACGGGACAGGCCCTACAATGAGCAGTTCTTC.

This clonotype was picked up a small number of times. The chain is built from TRBV25-1 and TRBJ1-5; no firm D call. V was trimmed by 3 bases and J by 4 bases, leaving 10 bases between them. The germline gives CDR1 MGHDK, CDR2 SYGVNS. CDR3 size: 14 residues. CDR3 loop: CASSDGVGNQPQHF. The CDR3 region has the DNA TGTGCCAGCAGTGACGGTGTTGGAAATCAGCCCCAGCATTTT.

This clonotype was observed once. The V gene is TRBV20-1, the J gene TRBJ2-7; 10 bases map to TRBD2. V shed 3 bases and J 3 bases; nucleotides not matched to a gene: 2. The CDR3 extends over 13 amino acids. Looked up from germline, CDR1 is DFQATT and CDR2 is SNEGSKA (reference sequence). The CDR3, as DNA: TGCAGTGCTAGTAGCGGGAGGTTCTACGAGCAGTACTTC. Amino acid sequence: CSASSGRFYEQYF.

V and J are TRBV5-1 and TRBJ1-6, with D possibly TRBD1 on 5 matching bases. CDR1 and CDR2 from the germline V gene are SGHRS and YFSETQ. The CDR3 runs 15 residues. With 0 bases removed from V and 8 bases from J, the gap between germline ends came to 12 bases. In DNA, the CDR3 is TGCGCCAGCAGCTTGGGTGACAGACAGCATTCACCCCTCCACTTT. Translating it yields CASSLGDRQHSPLHF.

The chain couples TRBV5-4 to TRBJ2-7; D might be TRBD1 (5 bases). The CDR3 extends over 15 amino acids. Germline assignment: CDR1 SGHNT and CDR2 YYREEE (reference sequence). V lost 4 bases and J 3 bases, leaving 17 bases between the germline ends. The CDR3 nucleotides are TGTGCCAGCAGCCCGGACCAGGGCTTGTACTACGAGCAGTACTTC. Its translation: CASSPDQGLYYEQYF.